These 9 T cell receptor beta chains came from one sample sequenced in a study of T cells in Graves' hyperthyroidism and ophthalmopathy. Regions amplified from RNA transcripts were the TCR beta CDR3 regions. In the first-round RT-PCR of the TCR CDR3, the HTBI primer set was used. MiXCR, applied by TCRdb to the multiplex PCR reads, yields one record per CDR3 protein. In the table there are hundreds of thousands of distinct CDR3 sequences, 11% to 15% of which are singletons. The sample consisted of blood. The receptors stem from a woman aged 25 to 39 with Graves' hyperthyroidism.

The chain joins TRBV19 to TRBJ2-2; 10 positions match TRBD2. The trim removed 8 bases at V and 6 bases at J, leaving 6 bases unmatched. CDR3 length equals 14 residues. Germline lookup yields CDR1 LNHDA and CDR2 SQIVND (reference sequence). The CDR3 region has the DNA TGTGCCAGTCGTCTAGCGGGAGCATCCGGGGAGCTGTTTTTT. Amino acids: CASRLAGASGELFF.

This clonotype has ten or more counts. J is TRBJ1-5 and V is TRBV2; D might be TRBD1 (6 bases). The germline V and J ends were trimmed by 4 bases and 1 base, with 11 bases remaining between them. Per germline, CDR1 SNHLY and CDR2 FYNNEI. There are 15 residues in the CDR3. CDR3 amino acids: CASSAQGPSNQPQHF. DNA for the CDR3: TGTGCCAGCAGTGCACAGGGACCAAGCAATCAGCCCCAGCATTTT.

The V gene is TRBV20-1, the J gene TRBJ1-1; maybe TRBD1 (5 bases). There are 15 residues in the CDR3. CDR1 is DFQATT, CDR2 SNEGSKA, per germline (reference sequence). Trimming took 2 bases from V and 1 from J, leaving 14 bases between them. CDR3 residues: CSARKGATENTEAFF. The CDR3 DNA sequence: TGCAGTGCTAGAAAAGGGGCAACCGAGAACACTGAAGCTTTCTTT.

This clonotype was observed at least ten times. This chain links TRBV29-1 with TRBJ2-3; no definite D call. V lost 4 bases and J lost 2, with 10 bases in between. This CDR3 spans 13 amino acids. Germline-derived CDR1 and CDR2 are SQVTM and ANQGSEA. The CDR3 DNA follows: TGCAGCGTTGTCGGCGGAGCCACAGATACGCAGTATTTT. As protein: CSVVGGATDTQYF.

The chain recombines TRBV27 with TRBJ1-5; D unresolved. Germline V gene sequence: CDR1 MNHEY, CDR2 SMNVEV (reference sequence). The CDR3 spans 15 residues. V lost 2 bases, J lost 3 bases, and 11 bases lay in between. The CDR3 nucleotides are TGTGCCAGCAGTTTAAACAGTTTCCTCAATCAGCCCCAGCATTTT. It specifies CASSLNSFLNQPQHF.

This clonotype occurred many times. The rearrangement uses TRBV2 and TRBJ1-5; 7 bases are shared with TRBD1. The CDR3 covers 14 residues. V shed 5 bases, J shed 7 bases, and the junction held 8 bases outside the gene matches. CDR1 is SNHLY and CDR2 is FYNNEI in the germline V gene. CDR3 DNA sequence: TGTGCCAGCAGTCTGACTATGGACAGGCAGCCCCAGCATTTT. This gives the protein CASSLTMDRQPQHF.

This clonotype showed up many times. The chain carries TRBV6-2 or TRBV6-3 and TRBJ2-1; D may be TRBD2 (5 bases). Germline V gene lookup returns CDR1 MNHEY and CDR2 SVGEGT. The CDR3 totals 15 residues. V was clipped by 2 bases and J by 3 bases, with 11 bases between them. The CDR3 region is CASSYKSGNYNEQFF. As DNA, the CDR3 is TGTGCCAGCAGTTACAAGTCGGGGAACTACAATGAGCAGTTCTTC.

This clonotype occurred many times. The V and J genes are TRBV12-3 or TRBV12-4 and TRBJ2-5; D gene uncertain. The V end lost 4 bases, the J end lost 4 bases, and 7 bases lay between the germline ends. The CDR3 runs to 12 residues. In DNA form, the CDR3 reads TGTGCCAGCAGTTACCCTCTAGAGACCCAGTACTTC. Protein: CASSYPLETQYF.

In this sample, this clonotype turned up many times. The V call is TRBV7-8, the J call TRBJ2-7; no clear D gene. Trimming pared 5 bases from V and 4 bases from J, leaving 12 bases between. This CDR3 has 13 amino acids. In germline, CDR1 is SGHVS, CDR2 FQNEAQ. DNA of the CDR3: TGTGCCAGCAGCACCACATCCGCGTACGAGCAGTACTTC. Translating gives CASSTTSAYEQYF.